This TCR beta chain is drawn from a study of OX40 agonist ivuxolimab in advanced cancers. Study conclusions and caveats: The 0.1-3.0 mg/kg partial responders had among the lowest clonal expansion.

In regard to this clone: Antigen: not known.

The method was immunoSEQ multiplex PCR; TCRdb's version includes in-frame clones alone and lacks a portion of them. The sample consists of fewer than 90,000 clones, roughly 88% of them appearing once. The length of the CDR3 is 12 residues. Germline CDR1 SGHNT, CDR2 YYREEE (reference sequence). The V end lost 0 bases, the J end lost 7 bases, and 7 bases lay between the germline ends. The material sequenced was CD4+ or CD8+ T cells sorted from blood, taken in a trial of the OX40 agonist ivuxolimab. The genes are TRBV5-4 and TRBJ1-2; no definite D call. This TCR came from an adult with an advanced solid tumor such as melanoma, head and neck, liver or kidney cancer. In DNA, the CDR3 is TGTGCCAGCAGCTTGGTGGACTCTGGCTACACCTTC. This translates into CASSLVDSGYTF.